This is a list of T cell receptor beta chains from one sample in a study of T cells in Graves' hyperthyroidism and ophthalmopathy. Each CDR3 protein gets one entry after TCRdb re-called the multiplex PCR reads with MiXCR. The sample lists 640,000 or so distinct CDR3 sequences, about 15% occurring once. Sequences were obtained from blood. These receptors were collected from a woman aged 40 to 50 with Graves' ophthalmopathy. Each CDR3 is given with its conserved first and last residue. A D gene is named only where the DNA matches it firmly. Size values are once, few and many counts, or a class for expanded clones, and some rows have none.

TGTGCCAGCAGCTCCCACGCTTTCTCTGGAAACACCATATATTTT CASSSHAFSGNTIYF NA TRBJ1-3 TRBV11-3 few
TGTGCCAGCAGTTGGTCCGGGACACGTCTCTCTGGAAACACCATATATTTT CASSWSGTRLSGNTIYF NA TRBJ1-3 TRBV6-5 few
TGTGCCAGCAGTTACATGGGGGATGAAGCTTTCTTT CASSYMGDEAFF NA TRBJ1-1 TRBV6-2/TRBV6-3 many
TGCGCCAGCAGCCAGCCCGAGTATGAGGGCACCGGGGAGCTGTTTTTT CASSQPEYEGTGELFF NA TRBJ2-2 TRBV4-1 NA
TGTGCGGTCGGGGAGCCCAACACTGAAGCTTTCTTT CAVGEPNTEAFF NA TRBJ1-1 TRBV12-3/TRBV12-4 few
TGTGCCAGTAGTGTAGCTCGGGCTAGCAATCAGCCCCAGCATTTT CASSVARASNQPQHF NA TRBJ1-5 TRBV19 NA
TGTGCCATCGCGGCGGCGGTCAAGGAGACCCAGTACTTC CAIAAAVKETQYF NA TRBJ2-5 TRBV10-3 many
TGTGCCAGCTACCCACGGGACATCGGCTCCCCAAAGGAGACCCAGTACTTC CASYPRDIGSPKETQYF NA TRBJ2-5 TRBV28 many
TGTGCCAGCAGTTTCCCAAGTAGCGGGAGGTCGAACACCGGGGAGCTGTTTTTT CASSFPSSGRSNTGELFF TRBD2 TRBJ2-2 TRBV12-3/TRBV12-4 NA
TGTGCCAGCTCAAAAACCCGGGGCTACCCGGAGACCCAGTACTTC CASSKTRGYPETQYF NA TRBJ2-5 TRBV2 NA
TGCGCCAGCAGCTCGGGACAGAGCTCTGGAAACACCATATATTTT CASSSGQSSGNTIYF TRBD1 TRBJ1-3 TRBV4-3 NA
TGTGCCAGCAGCTGGGACAGGGGCGCGAACACTGAAGCTTTCTTT CASSWDRGANTEAFF TRBD1 TRBJ1-1 TRBV5-4 NA
TGTGCCTGGAGCCCCACAAGGGCGGGAGGTGTCGAGCAGTACTTC CAWSPTRAGGVEQYF TRBD2 TRBJ2-7 TRBV30 many
TGTGCCAGCAGTCTCACGGGACAGGCTCCCTACGAGCAGTACTTC CASSLTGQAPYEQYF TRBD1 TRBJ2-7 TRBV28 many
TGTGCCAGTGTAGGCGTCTCCTACGAGCAGTACTTC CASVGVSYEQYF NA TRBJ2-7 TRBV7-2 many
TGTGCCAGCAGTTTATGGACTAGCGTAGCCAAAAACATTCAGTACTTC CASSLWTSVAKNIQYF TRBD2 TRBJ2-4 TRBV28 few
TGTGCCACCAGCAGAGATGCTGATCTTACGCTTTCGGGGACCTTT CATSRDADLTLSGTF NA TRBJ1-1 TRBV15 many
TGTGCCACCAGTGATTTGTACAGGGGGGTCCTGTTCTTC CATSDLYRGVLFF TRBD1 TRBJ2-1 TRBV24-1 many
TGTGCCAGCAGCTTGGAGGCGGGCACTCGTTCCGGGGAGCTGTTTTTT CASSLEAGTRSGELFF NA TRBJ2-2 TRBV11-2 few
TGCAGCGTCGAAGAAGACCCCAGGGAAAGGAACTATGGCTACACCTTC CSVEEDPRERNYGYTF NA TRBJ1-2 TRBV29-1 many
TGCAGTGCTAGACCTAGCGGGTTCATCGACGAGCAGTACTTC CSARPSGFIDEQYF TRBD2 TRBJ2-7 TRBV20-1 many
TGCAGTGCTAGGGACCGGACGGCCAACTATGGCTACACCTTC CSARDRTANYGYTF NA TRBJ1-2 TRBV20-1 many
TGTGCCAGCAGCCATGGAGAGGCTGGAAACACCATATATTTT CASSHGEAGNTIYF NA TRBJ1-3 TRBV4-2 few
TGTGCCAGCAGTTATGGGCCCCAGCATTTT CASSYGPQHF NA TRBJ1-5 TRBV28 few
TGTGCCACCGACAGGGACTATGGCTACACCTTC CATDRDYGYTF TRBD1 TRBJ1-2 TRBV28 NA
TGTGCCAGCAGTGACTGGACAGGGAGTGGGGAGACCCAGTACTTC CASSDWTGSGETQYF TRBD1 TRBJ2-5 TRBV25-1 many
TGTGCCAGCAGTGAAAGCGGGACGGTGAACACTGAAGCTTTCTTT CASSESGTVNTEAFF NA TRBJ1-1 TRBV6-1 many
TGTGCCAGCAGTCAACCCGGGACTAGGAGTACCCCAACCCTTGAAGAGACCCAGTACTTC CASSQPGTRSTPTLEETQYF TRBD2 TRBJ2-5 TRBV28 many
TGTGCCAGCAGTTTATTAGAGGTCGCGGAGCTGTTTTTT CASSLLEVAELFF NA TRBJ2-2 TRBV12-3/TRBV12-4 many
TGCAGTGCTAGATGGAAGGGGGATATTCAGCCCCAGCATTTT CSARWKGDIQPQHF NA TRBJ1-5 TRBV20-1 many
TGTGCCAGTAGTCCGATCGGGACCACCTACGAGCAGTACTTC CASSPIGTTYEQYF NA TRBJ2-7 TRBV19 many
TGTGCCAGCAGTAGGACCGAGGGGTCGTACGAGCAGTACTTC CASSRTEGSYEQYF NA TRBJ2-7 TRBV6-5 many
TGTGCCAGCAGGCCGGGACAGGTGACTTACGAGCAGTACTTC CASRPGQVTYEQYF TRBD1 TRBJ2-7 TRBV27 many
TGTGCCAGCAGCAACATCTATGGCTACACCTTC CASSNIYGYTF NA TRBJ1-2 TRBV9 many
TGCAGCGTCGAGAGGGGGGGAAGGGAGCAGTACTTC CSVERGGREQYF NA TRBJ2-7 TRBV29-1 many
TGTGCCAGTAGCCCTACCAGGAGAAGCTCCTACGAGCAGTACTTC CASSPTRRSSYEQYF NA TRBJ2-7 TRBV19 many
TGTGCCTGGAGTGTAAGAGGCAGCTCCTACGAGCAGTACTTC CAWSVRGSSYEQYF NA TRBJ2-7 TRBV30 NA
TGCAGTGCTAGAGATCCCCGTGTCGGAAACACCATATATTTT CSARDPRVGNTIYF NA TRBJ1-3 TRBV20-1 many